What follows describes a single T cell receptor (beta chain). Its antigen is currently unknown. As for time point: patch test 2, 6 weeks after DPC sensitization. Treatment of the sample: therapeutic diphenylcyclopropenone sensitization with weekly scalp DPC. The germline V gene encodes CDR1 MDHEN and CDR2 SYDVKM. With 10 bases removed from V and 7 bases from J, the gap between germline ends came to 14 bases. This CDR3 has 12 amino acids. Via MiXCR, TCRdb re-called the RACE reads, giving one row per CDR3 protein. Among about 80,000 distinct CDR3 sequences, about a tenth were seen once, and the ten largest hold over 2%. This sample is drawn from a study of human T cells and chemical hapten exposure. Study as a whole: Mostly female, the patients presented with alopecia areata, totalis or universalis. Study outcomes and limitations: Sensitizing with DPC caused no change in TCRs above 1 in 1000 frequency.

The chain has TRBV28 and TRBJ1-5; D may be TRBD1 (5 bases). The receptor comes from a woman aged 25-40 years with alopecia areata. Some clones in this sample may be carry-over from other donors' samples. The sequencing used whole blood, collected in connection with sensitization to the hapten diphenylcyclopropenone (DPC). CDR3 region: CATRDLGQPQHF. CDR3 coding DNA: TGTGCCACAAGGGACTTAGGGCAGCCCCAGCATTTT.